These T cell receptor beta chains were read from a single sample in a study of T cell responses to AZD1222 COVID-19 vaccine. Here immunoSEQ multiplex PCR was the method, and the copy in TCRdb shows in-frame clones only, minus some. The sample has 100,000 to 150,000 clones, roughly 91% seen once. The material was peripheral blood, obtained 28 days after the second AZD1222 dose. The receptors were sampled from an adult who received the AZD1222 COVID-19 vaccine. CDR3s include the opening cysteine and the closing phenylalanine or tryptophan. Fields, in order: D gene, J gene, clone size, V gene, CDR3 protein, CDR3 DNA. A D gene is named only where the DNA matches it firmly. Size values are once, few and many counts, or a class for expanded clones, and some rows have none.

. TRBJ2-7 . TRBV11-3 CASSSRDRSYEQYF TGTGCCAGCAGCTCTAGAGACAGATCCTACGAGCAGTACTTC
. TRBJ1-4 . TRBV5-1 CASSSGSGGPATNEKLFF TGCGCCAGCAGCTCGGGATCGGGGGGCCCTGCAACTAATGAAAAACTGTTTTTT
. TRBJ1-4 . TRBV6-5 CASSYRSPANEKLFF TGTGCCAGCAGTTACCGGAGTCCGGCTAATGAAAAACTGTTTTTT
. TRBJ2-7 . TRBV4-1 CASSHRAAGSYEQYF TGCGCCAGCAGCCATAGGGCAGCTGGCTCCTACGAGCAGTACTTC
. TRBJ1-3 . TRBV13 CASSSPHEGNTIYF TGTGCCAGCAGCTCCCCCCACGAGGGAAACACCATATATTTT
TRBD2 TRBJ2-3 . TRBV6-5 CASSYEGLETDTQYF TGTGCCAGCAGTTACGAGGGACTAGAGACAGATACGCAGTATTTT
TRBD1 TRBJ2-5 . TRBV11-2 CASSLGIGQGEETQYF TGTGCCAGCAGCTTAGGTATTGGACAGGGAGAAGAGACCCAGTACTTC
. TRBJ2-7 . TRBV5-6 CASSGRILQVGAREQYF TGTGCCAGCAGCGGACGGATCCTTCAGGTGGGGGCGCGAGAGCAGTACTTC
TRBD2 TRBJ2-1 . TRBV27 CASSLIGGGALGEQFF TGTGCCAGCAGTTTAATTGGCGGGGGGGCCCTGGGTGAGCAGTTCTTC
. TRBJ2-1 . TRBV27 CASSSNPRYNEQFF TGTGCCAGCAGTTCAAATCCTCGCTACAATGAGCAGTTCTTC
TRBD2 TRBJ2-1 . TRBV3-1/TRBV3-2 CASSRTRLAGSYNEQFF TGTGCCAGCAGCCGAACCCGCCTAGCGGGATCCTACAATGAGCAGTTCTTC
. TRBJ1-3 . TRBV7-6 CASSPPNQGAGNTIYF TGTGCCAGCAGCCCACCAAACCAGGGCGCTGGAAACACCATATATTTT
. TRBJ2-2 . TRBV5-8 CASSLELATGELFF TGTGCCAGCAGCTTGGAACTAGCCACAGGGGAGCTGTTTTTT
. TRBJ1-3 . TRBV5-6 CASSPAVGLPNTIYF TGTGCCAGCAGCCCCGCCGTTGGTCTTCCAAACACCATATATTTT
. TRBJ2-1 . TRBV11-2 CASSLDRGAHEQFF TGTGCCAGCAGCTTAGATCGGGGAGCCCATGAGCAGTTCTTC
. TRBJ1-1 . TRBV5-1 CASSLGYRVPRDTEAFF TGCGCCAGCAGCTTGGGTTACAGGGTTCCCAGGGACACTGAAGCTTTCTTT
. TRBJ2-3 . TRBV11-3 CASSLGPEHTQYF TGTGCCAGCAGCTTAGGGCCTGAGCATACGCAGTATTTT
. TRBJ1-1 few TRBV7-2 CASSRMAGLGTEAFF TGTGCCAGCAGCAGGATGGCAGGGTTGGGCACTGAAGCTTTCTTT